These 5 T cell receptor beta chains originate from one sample sequenced in a study of T cells in tuberculosis. The assay was immunoSEQ multiplex PCR, and TCRdb's table has in-frame clones only and misses some. Of about 43,000 clones listed, about 94% are singletons. The sequencing sample was made of PBMCs. The receptors stem from a donor aged 10-30 years with latent tuberculosis or without tuberculosis infection. Some clones in this sample may be carry-over from other donors' samples.

The V gene is TRBV4-1, the J gene TRBJ1-3, with a tentative D call TRBD1 (6 bases). V was cut by 4 bases and J by 2 bases, with 12 bases left in between. CDR1 MGHRA and CDR2 YSYEKL come from the germline V gene. This CDR3 contains 15 residues. CDR3 nucleotides: TGCGCCAGCAGCCTCCAGGGGAGTCCTGGAAACACCATATATTTT. Protein sequence: CASSLQGSPGNTIYF.

The chain recombines TRBV25-1 with TRBJ2-5, with a possible D match to TRBD2 (7 bases). Germline CDR1 MGHDK, CDR2 SYGVNS. The CDR3 is 13 residues long. V was pared by 7 bases and J by 6 bases, with 15 bases between. CDR3 residues: CASTRGGVQTQYF. The CDR3 region has the DNA TGTGCCAGCACCAGAGGGGGGGTACAGACCCAGTACTTC. The whole variable domain, remainder taken from reference TRBV25-1 and TRBJ2-5, is EADIYQTPRYLVIGTGKKITLECSQTMGHDKMYWYQQDPGMELHLIHYSYGVNSTEKGDLSSESTVSRIRTEHFPLTLESARPSHTSQYLCASTRGGVQTQYFGPGTRLLVL.

This chain connects TRBV2 to TRBJ2-2; D perhaps matches TRBD2 (5 bases). V was trimmed by 3 bases and J by 4 bases, leaving 15 bases between them. The V gene's germline CDR1 is SNHLY and CDR2 FYNNEI. This CDR3 spans 16 amino acids. CDR3 sequence: CASSDPGLASTGELFF. CDR3 sequence (DNA): TGTGCCAGCAGTGACCCTGGGCTAGCCTCCACCGGGGAGCTGTTTTTT. The full variable domain, in which reference TRBV2 and TRBJ2-2 provide the parts outside the CDR3, is EPEVTQTPSHQVTQMGQEVILRCVPISNHLYFYWYRQILGQKVEFLVSFYNNEISEKSEIFDDQFSVERPDGSNFTLKIRSTKLEDSAMYFCASSDPGLASTGELFFGEGSRLTVL.

The CDR3 DNA is TGTGCCAGCAGCCAAACTAGCGGGTCCTACAATGAGCAGTTCTTC. Translated, it gives CASSQTSGSYNEQFF. The chain is built from TRBV7-9 and TRBJ2-1, with TRBD2 matching over 9 bases. Trimming cost V 5 bases and J 1 base; bases outside gene matches: 3. Per germline, CDR1 SEHNR and CDR2 FQNEAQ (reference sequence). The CDR3 totals 15 residues.

The V call is TRBV29-1, the J call TRBJ2-1; D unresolved. V lost 8 bases to trimming and J lost 10 bases, with 9 bases between them. The CDR3 runs to 9 residues. Per the germline V gene, CDR1 is SQVTM and CDR2 is ANQGSEA. The CDR3 sequence is CSTESEQFF. The DNA of the CDR3 is TGCAGCACGGAGAGCGAGCAGTTCTTC.